This paragraph covers one T cell receptor (beta chain) sequence. Its antigen is undetermined. Profiled with immunoSEQ multiplex PCR; TCRdb holds only in-frame clones, not every one. The table shows over 110,000 clones, with 92% occurring only once. These data come from a study of T cell responses to AZD1222 COVID-19 vaccine. Findings and caveats of the study: The study reported that nearly half of spike-specific TCRs target unmutated variant regions. Baseline seropositivity occurred in only a handful of AZD1222 recipients. Clonal diversity was possibly underestimated; the donors were predominantly white British and more often female.

Trimming removed 7 bases at V and 5 bases at J, with 9 bases between. This CDR3 spans 13 amino acids. CDR1 is MDHEN, CDR2 SYDVKM, per germline. Samples with a second dose at about 4 or about 12 weeks were pooled together. Sequencing used peripheral blood, obtained 28 days after the second AZD1222 dose. V gene TRBV28 combines with J gene TRBJ1-6; D gene unclear. The source is an adult who received the AZD1222 COVID-19 vaccine. CDR3 coding DNA: TGTGCCAGCAAGAACAGTCATAATTCACCCCTCCACTTT. Its protein product is CASKNSHNSPLHF.